These T cell receptor beta chains were read from a single sample in a study of response to subunit inactivated influenza vaccine. TCRdb independently ran MiXCR on the RT-PCR reads; one entry per CDR3 protein. The table has about 500,000 distinct CDR3 sequences, approximately 15% seen once. The sample here was CD4+ T cells sorted from PBMCs, taken approximately 25 months after vaccination. The receptors were gathered from a man aged 50-75 years who received an inactivated influenza vaccine. Both conserved end residues are part of each CDR3. The D gene is left open where the match is weak. Size values are once, few and many counts, or a class for expanded clones, and some rows have none.

v_call: TRBV6-2/TRBV6-3; clone_size: many; j_call: TRBJ2-7; d_call: TRBD1; cdr3_aa: CASSYFPGGDGVSEQYF; cdr3_nt: TGTGCCAGCAGTTATTTCCCAGGGGGCGATGGAGTCTCCGAGCAGTACTTC
v_call: TRBV10-3; clone_size: few; j_call: TRBJ2-7; d_call: NA; cdr3_aa: CAISEAGPALWQYF; cdr3_nt: TGTGCCATCAGTGAGGCAGGACCGGCCCTGTGGCAGTACTTC
v_call: TRBV9; clone_size: NA; j_call: TRBJ2-5; d_call: NA; cdr3_aa: CASSVAGGRSQETQYF; cdr3_nt: TGTGCCAGCAGCGTAGCTGGGGGCAGAAGCCAAGAGACCCAGTACTTC
v_call: TRBV4-1; clone_size: few; j_call: TRBJ1-4; d_call: TRBD1; cdr3_aa: CASSHSTGAANEKLFF; cdr3_nt: TGCGCCAGCAGCCACTCGACAGGGGCCGCTAATGAAAAACTGTTTTTT
v_call: TRBV18; clone_size: NA; j_call: TRBJ2-3; d_call: NA; cdr3_aa: CASSPPAMTDTQYF; cdr3_nt: TGTGCCAGCTCACCACCGGCTATGACAGATACGCAGTATTTT
v_call: TRBV5-1; clone_size: NA; j_call: TRBJ2-7; d_call: NA; cdr3_aa: CASSLAPGDYEQYF; cdr3_nt: TGCGCCAGCAGCTTGGCCCCAGGGGACTACGAGCAGTACTTC
v_call: TRBV20-1; clone_size: few; j_call: TRBJ2-5; d_call: TRBD2; cdr3_aa: CSARTSGRARAETQYF; cdr3_nt: TGCAGTGCCCGGACTAGCGGGAGGGCCCGGGCGGAGACCCAGTACTTC
v_call: TRBV3-1; clone_size: NA; j_call: TRBJ2-7; d_call: NA; cdr3_aa: CASSHSGTDKAAVGF; cdr3_nt: TGTGCCAGCAGCCACTCCGGGACGGATAAAGCGGCGGTGGGCTTC
v_call: TRBV7-2; clone_size: few; j_call: TRBJ1-5; d_call: NA; cdr3_aa: CASSLAGLNQPQHF; cdr3_nt: TGTGCCAGCAGCTTAGCCGGGCTTAACCAGCCCCAGCATTTT
v_call: TRBV29-1; clone_size: many; j_call: TRBJ2-2; d_call: NA; cdr3_aa: CSVPGRGVGELFF; cdr3_nt: TGCAGCGTACCGGGACGAGGGGTCGGGGAGCTGTTTTTT
v_call: TRBV7-9; clone_size: few; j_call: TRBJ1-2; d_call: NA; cdr3_aa: CASSLNRPDQGGYTF; cdr3_nt: TGTGCCAGCAGCTTAAACAGGCCGGATCAGGGTGGCTACACCTTC
v_call: TRBV20-1; clone_size: NA; j_call: TRBJ2-3; d_call: NA; cdr3_aa: CSARGRATDTQYF; cdr3_nt: TGCAGTGCTAGGGGACGGGCCACAGATACGCAGTATTTT
v_call: TRBV4-1; clone_size: NA; j_call: TRBJ2-1; d_call: NA; cdr3_aa: CASSQDWGFSYNEQFF; cdr3_nt: TGCGCCAGCAGCCAAGATTGGGGCTTCTCCTACAATGAGCAGTTCTTC
v_call: TRBV20-1; clone_size: NA; j_call: TRBJ2-3; d_call: TRBD1; cdr3_aa: CSARGTGGAVNTQYF; cdr3_nt: TGCAGTGCTAGAGGGACAGGGGGCGCGGTTAATACGCAGTATTTT
v_call: TRBV3-2; clone_size: few; j_call: TRBJ2-7; d_call: NA; cdr3_aa: CASSQFPRRMPYEQYF; cdr3_nt: TGTGCCAGCAGCCAATTCCCAAGACGTATGCCCTACGAGCAGTACTTC
v_call: TRBV10-3; clone_size: NA; j_call: TRBJ2-1; d_call: TRBD2; cdr3_aa: CAISESKASGRPYSYNEQFF; cdr3_nt: TGTGCCATCAGTGAGTCGAAAGCTAGCGGGAGGCCGTACTCCTACAATGAGCAGTTCTTC
v_call: TRBV5-1; clone_size: NA; j_call: TRBJ2-7; d_call: NA; cdr3_aa: CASSLGGLDFDEQYF; cdr3_nt: TGCGCCAGCAGCCTTGGCGGGCTTGATTTCGACGAGCAGTACTTC
v_call: TRBV12-3/TRBV12-4; clone_size: NA; j_call: TRBJ1-5; d_call: TRBD1; cdr3_aa: CASRPGQYNQPQHF; cdr3_nt: TGTGCCAGCAGACCGGGACAGTACAATCAGCCCCAGCATTTT
v_call: TRBV6-2/TRBV6-3; clone_size: few; j_call: TRBJ2-7; d_call: TRBD1; cdr3_aa: CASSYSWTGTYEQYF; cdr3_nt: TGTGCCAGCAGTTACTCTTGGACAGGCACCTACGAGCAGTACTTC
v_call: TRBV15; clone_size: few; j_call: TRBJ1-2; d_call: NA; cdr3_aa: CATSRDRQGSGYTF; cdr3_nt: TGTGCCACCAGCAGAGATCGGCAGGGTTCTGGCTACACCTTC
v_call: TRBV12-3/TRBV12-4; clone_size: few; j_call: TRBJ1-6; d_call: TRBD1; cdr3_aa: CASGTGGLSPLHF; cdr3_nt: TGTGCCAGCGGGACAGGGGGCCTTTCACCCCTCCACTTT
v_call: TRBV29-1; clone_size: few; j_call: TRBJ2-1; d_call: TRBD1; cdr3_aa: CSGNDRDRVEWPPLNEQFF; cdr3_nt: TGCAGCGGAAACGACCGGGACAGGGTCGAATGGCCCCCCCTAAATGAGCAGTTCTTC
v_call: TRBV6-2/TRBV6-3; clone_size: NA; j_call: TRBJ2-4; d_call: NA; cdr3_aa: CASSYLGLQYF; cdr3_nt: TGTGCCAGCAGTTACCTTGGCCTTCAGTACTTC
v_call: TRBV7-9; clone_size: many; j_call: TRBJ2-1; d_call: TRBD2; cdr3_aa: CASSSVGGNNEQFF; cdr3_nt: TGTGCCAGCAGCTCCGTCGGGGGGAACAATGAGCAGTTCTTC
v_call: TRBV28; clone_size: few; j_call: TRBJ1-2; d_call: TRBD1; cdr3_aa: CAIRQGAGANGYTF; cdr3_nt: TGTGCCATTCGACAGGGGGCTGGGGCCAATGGCTACACCTTC
v_call: TRBV10-2; clone_size: NA; j_call: TRBJ1-6; d_call: NA; cdr3_aa: CASSARSNSPLHF; cdr3_nt: TGCGCCAGCAGTGCCAGGAGTAATTCACCCCTCCACTTT
v_call: TRBV2; clone_size: few; j_call: TRBJ1-5; d_call: NA; cdr3_aa: CASSERHNQPQHF; cdr3_nt: TGTGCCAGCAGTGAACGGCATAATCAGCCCCAGCATTTT
v_call: TRBV5-5; clone_size: NA; j_call: TRBJ2-3; d_call: NA; cdr3_aa: CASSLLDGRISDTQYF; cdr3_nt: TGTGCCAGCAGCTTGTTAGACGGGAGAATCTCAGATACGCAGTATTTT
v_call: TRBV29-1; clone_size: few; j_call: TRBJ1-1; d_call: NA; cdr3_aa: CSVRGPGGTEAFF; cdr3_nt: TGCAGCGTAAGGGGTCCTGGGGGCACTGAAGCTTTCTTT
v_call: TRBV9; clone_size: NA; j_call: TRBJ2-5; d_call: NA; cdr3_aa: CASSQLLGGETQYF; cdr3_nt: TGTGCCAGCAGCCAGCTCCTAGGGGGGGAGACCCAGTACTTC
v_call: TRBV12-3/TRBV12-4; clone_size: many; j_call: TRBJ2-7; d_call: NA; cdr3_aa: CASSSFQMRDQQYF; cdr3_nt: TGTGCCAGCAGTTCCTTCCAGATGAGGGATCAGCAGTACTTC
v_call: TRBV5-1; clone_size: few; j_call: TRBJ1-1; d_call: TRBD1; cdr3_aa: CASSLAGGDVFGPEAFF; cdr3_nt: TGCGCCAGCAGCTTGGCAGGGGGCGATGTCTTTGGTCCTGAAGCTTTCTTT
v_call: TRBV4-1; clone_size: few; j_call: TRBJ2-1; d_call: TRBD2; cdr3_aa: CASSQNLAGAGGNEQFF; cdr3_nt: TGCGCCAGCAGCCAGAATTTAGCGGGCGCTGGGGGCAATGAGCAGTTCTTC
v_call: TRBV3-1; clone_size: few; j_call: TRBJ1-3; d_call: NA; cdr3_aa: CASSQDTNSPSSGNTIYF; cdr3_nt: TGTGCCAGCAGCCAAGATACGAACTCTCCGAGCTCTGGAAACACCATATATTTT
v_call: TRBV6-1; clone_size: NA; j_call: TRBJ1-5; d_call: TRBD1; cdr3_aa: CASSAGQGSQPQHF; cdr3_nt: TGTGCCAGCAGTGCCGGACAGGGTTCTCAGCCCCAGCATTTT
v_call: TRBV7-9; clone_size: NA; j_call: TRBJ1-4; d_call: NA; cdr3_aa: CASSLGHDNEKLFF; cdr3_nt: TGTGCCAGCAGCTTAGGACACGATAATGAAAAACTGTTTTTT
v_call: TRBV3-1; clone_size: NA; j_call: TRBJ1-1; d_call: TRBD1; cdr3_aa: CASSPQGAGAEAFF; cdr3_nt: TGTGCCAGCAGCCCACAGGGGGCTGGGGCTGAAGCTTTCTTT
v_call: TRBV6-5; clone_size: many; j_call: TRBJ1-5; d_call: NA; cdr3_aa: CASSYLASNQPQHF; cdr3_nt: TGTGCCAGCAGTTACTTGGCCAGCAATCAGCCCCAGCATTTT
v_call: TRBV5-4; clone_size: NA; j_call: TRBJ2-5; d_call: NA; cdr3_aa: CASSPLYQETQYF; cdr3_nt: TGTGCCAGCAGCCCGCTCTACCAAGAGACCCAGTACTTC
v_call: TRBV7-9; clone_size: many; j_call: TRBJ2-1; d_call: NA; cdr3_aa: CASSLQNEQFF; cdr3_nt: TGCGCCAGCAGCTTACAGAATGAGCAGTTCTTC
v_call: TRBV12-3/TRBV12-4; clone_size: NA; j_call: TRBJ1-4; d_call: NA; cdr3_aa: CASSMTPTNEKLFF; cdr3_nt: TGTGCCAGCAGTATGACACCAACTAATGAAAAACTGTTTTTT
v_call: TRBV28; clone_size: once; j_call: TRBJ2-1; d_call: NA; cdr3_aa: CASSFSAQGNYNEQFF; cdr3_nt: TGTGCCAGCAGTTTTTCGGCACAGGGTAACTACAATGAGCAGTTCTTC
v_call: TRBV20-1; clone_size: few; j_call: TRBJ1-2; d_call: TRBD1; cdr3_aa: CSARLPGQKNYGYTF; cdr3_nt: TGCAGTGCTAGATTGCCGGGACAGAAGAACTATGGCTACACCTTC
v_call: TRBV5-4; clone_size: NA; j_call: TRBJ2-7; d_call: TRBD1; cdr3_aa: CASSQRLQGAYEQYF; cdr3_nt: TGTGCCAGCAGCCAACGCCTTCAGGGGGCCTACGAGCAGTACTTC
v_call: TRBV4-3; clone_size: few; j_call: TRBJ2-1; d_call: NA; cdr3_aa: CASSQDPLGSSYNEQFF; cdr3_nt: TGCGCCAGCAGCCAAGATCCTTTGGGATCCTCCTACAATGAGCAGTTCTTC
v_call: TRBV6-2/TRBV6-3; clone_size: few; j_call: TRBJ2-7; d_call: NA; cdr3_aa: CASSWARGSYEQYF; cdr3_nt: TGTGCCAGCAGTTGGGCCCGGGGGTCCTACGAGCAGTACTTC
v_call: TRBV27; clone_size: NA; j_call: TRBJ2-7; d_call: NA; cdr3_aa: CASSLTPTGEQYF; cdr3_nt: TGTGCCAGCAGTTTAACCCCGACGGGAGAGCAGTACTTC
v_call: TRBV6-1; clone_size: NA; j_call: TRBJ2-4; d_call: NA; cdr3_aa: CASSPGPIRNIQYF; cdr3_nt: TGTGCCAGCAGTCCCGGTCCAATTCGGAACATTCAGTACTTC
v_call: TRBV20-1; clone_size: NA; j_call: TRBJ2-1; d_call: TRBD1; cdr3_aa: CSAKQGYNEQFF; cdr3_nt: TGCAGTGCTAAACAGGGGTACAATGAGCAGTTCTTC